These 15 T cell receptor beta chains share one sample of origin, sequenced in a study of blood T cell repertoires in COVID-19. Clones were read by immunoSEQ multiplex PCR, and TCRdb kept only the in-frame ones, dropping some. The sample records 210,000 or so clones, about 91% being singletons. The sample comprised peripheral blood. The receptors here all came from a woman aged 40 to 55 with acute or convalescent COVID-19.

The chain carries TRBV24-1 and TRBJ1-4; a possible D gene is TRBD1 (6 bases). This CDR3 contains 16 residues. V lost 3 bases and J lost 0, with 10 bases in between. The germline gives CDR1 KGHDR, CDR2 SFDVKD. This chain's CDR3 is CATSDAQGATNEKLFF. CDR3 in DNA: TGTGCCACCAGTGATGCACAGGGTGCAACTAATGAAAAACTGTTTTTT.

The genes are TRBV5-1 and TRBJ1-1; TRBD1 matches at 8 bases. Germline V gene data show CDR1 as SGHRS and CDR2 as YFSETQ. V gave up 2 bases and J gave up 5 bases; unmatched junction bases: 2. There are 13 residues in the CDR3. Here the CDR3 reads CASSLQGETEAFF. The DNA of the CDR3 is TGCGCCAGCAGCTTACAGGGGGAAACTGAAGCTTTCTTT.

The chain links TRBV2 to TRBJ1-4, with TRBD1 as a possible D gene (5 bases). V was cut by 6 bases and J by 5 bases, with 7 bases left in between. Germline CDR1 SNHLY, CDR2 FYNNEI. The CDR3 covers 12 residues. CDR3 coding DNA: TGTGCCAGCAGAGGGGCCAATGAAAAACTGTTTTTT. This sequence encodes CASRGANEKLFF.

The rearrangement joins TRBV3-1 (or the pseudogene TRBV3-2) to TRBJ1-5; 10 positions match TRBD1. Germline assignment: CDR1 LGHDT and CDR2 YNNKEL (reference sequence). With 2 bases clipped from V and 6 bases from J, the junction kept 7 bases outside the gene matches. The CDR3 spans 16 residues. CDR3 nucleotides: TGTGCCAGCAGCCAAAGGACAGGGGGGTTTGGTCAGCCCCAGCATTTT. Its protein is CASSQRTGGFGQPQHF.

The chain carries TRBV6-5 and TRBJ1-1, with D uncertain. The CDR3 covers 13 residues. Germline V lookup: CDR1 MNHEY, CDR2 SVGAGI. The V and J ends lost 6 bases and 0 bases respectively, with 8 bases between them. CDR3 bases: TGTGCCAGCAGAATAGTTATGAACACTGAAGCTTTCTTT. Translating it yields CASRIVMNTEAFF.

The chain recombines TRBV9 with TRBJ2-6; D possibly corresponds to TRBD2 (6 bases). Germline-derived CDR1 and CDR2 are SGDLS and YYNGEE. This CDR3 has 16 residues. Trimming took off 2 bases at V and 3 bases at J, with 12 bases between the two ends. The CDR3 DNA follows: TGTGCCAGCAGCGTCGGAGGGAAGGGTGGGGCCAACGTCCTGACTTTC. It specifies CASSVGGKGGANVLTF.

The V and J genes are TRBV2 and TRBJ1-1, with 8 bases aligning to TRBD1. J gave up 11 bases and V 5 bases, and 13 bases lay outside the gene matches. The CDR3 loop spans 14 amino acids. Germline CDR1 and CDR2: SNHLY and FYNNEI. The CDR3 bases are TGTGCCAGCAGTTCTAACGGACAGGGCTACTGGGCTTTCTTT. Protein sequence: CASSSNGQGYWAFF.

The chain's CDR3 is CASSSDALQDGYTF. The CDR3 DNA is TGTGCCAGCAGCTCGGACGCTCTACAGGATGGCTACACCTTC. J is TRBJ1-2 and V is TRBV7-9; D may be TRBD1 (5 bases). Germline V gene sequence: CDR1 SEHNR, CDR2 FQNEAQ (reference sequence). Trimming cost V 4 bases and J 6 bases, with 15 bases left between them. This CDR3 has 14 amino acids.

The chain couples TRBV19 to TRBJ1-5; TRBD1 matches 8 bases. The length of the CDR3 is 17 residues. V was pared by 3 bases and J by 2 bases, with 9 bases of the junction left unmatched. The germline V gene has CDR1 LNHDA and CDR2 SQIVND (reference sequence). As DNA, the CDR3 is TGTGCCAGTAGTATCGCGGCAGGGGGCTGGGGCAATCAGCCCCAGCATTTT. Amino acids: CASSIAAGGWGNQPQHF.

V usage is TRBV3-1 (or the pseudogene TRBV3-2) and J usage is TRBJ1-2; D gene uncertain. Trimming stripped 0 bases from V and 4 bases from J, with 18 bases between. The CDR3 consists of 17 residues. Germline CDR1 reads LGHDT; CDR2 reads YNNKEL (reference sequence). The CDR3 loop is CASSQDQLAPIAYGYTF. The CDR3 nucleotides are TGTGCCAGCAGCCAAGATCAGTTGGCCCCCATTGCCTATGGCTACACCTTC.

J is TRBJ1-6 and V is TRBV10-2; D is undetermined. Trimming cost V 4 bases and J 11 bases, with 21 bases left between them. Germline loops: CDR1 WSHSY, CDR2 SAAADI. This CDR3 contains 16 residues. The CDR3 nucleotides read TGCGCCAGCAGTGGTACGGAACAAGCCGGGTGGGCACCCCTCCACTTT. Encoded protein: CASSGTEQAGWAPLHF.

In DNA, the CDR3 is TGTGCCAGCAAGACAGGGATGGCGGATGAAAAACTGTTTTTT. The encoded protein is CASKTGMADEKLFF. This chain links TRBV2 with TRBJ1-4, with 7 bases fitting TRBD1. The CDR3 is 14 amino acids. Germline V CDR1 and CDR2: SNHLY, FYNNEI. V lost 7 bases and J lost 6; bases outside the gene matches: 8.

This clone was detected a few times. V and J are TRBV7-3 and TRBJ2-5; the match to TRBD1 covers 7 bases. V was clipped by 0 bases and J by 3 bases; unmatched bases: 7. The CDR3 is made up of 16 amino acids. Germline assignment: CDR1 SGHTA and CDR2 FQGTGA. DNA for the CDR3: TGTGCCAGCAGCTTAACGGGTGGGACAGCAAAAGAGACCCAGTACTTC. Translated, it gives CASSLTGGTAKETQYF.

The rearrangement joins TRBV3-1 (or the pseudogene TRBV3-2) to TRBJ1-1; TRBD1 aligns across 9 bases. Germline V gene sequence: CDR1 LGHDT, CDR2 YNNKEL (reference sequence). This CDR3 region has 12 residues. V lost 1 base to trimming and J lost 10 bases; unmatched junction nucleotides: 1. CDR3 bases: TGTGCCAGCAGCCAAGGACAGGGGGGAGCTTTCTTT. This codes for CASSQGQGGAFF.

The V call is TRBV27, the J call TRBJ2-2, with TRBD1 as a possible D gene (5 bases). This CDR3 has 14 residues. V was trimmed by 5 bases and J by 6 bases, leaving 13 bases between them. CDR1 is MNHEY and CDR2 is SMNVEV in the germline V gene (reference sequence). The CDR3 region has the DNA TGTGCCAGCAGTCCCACCGTGGGGCCCGGGGAGCTGTTTTTT. The encoded protein is CASSPTVGPGELFF.